A single sample gave rise to the 13 T cell receptor beta chains below, sequenced in a study of cytomegalovirus exposure and HLA in healthy donors. Amplification used 60 Vbeta primers and 13 Jbeta primers. The protocol was immunoSEQ multiplex PCR, while the TCRdb copy is restricted to in-frame clones and leaves out a portion. This sample contains about 38,000 clones. The sequenced sample consisted of PBMCs. These receptors were obtained from a middle-aged man in good health and CMV-seropositive.

The rearrangement joins TRBV4-3 to TRBJ1-6; weak D call: TRBD1 (6 bases). V was trimmed by 0 bases and J by 7 bases, leaving 13 bases between them. The germline V gene encodes CDR1 LGHNA and CDR2 YSLEER. The CDR3 runs 16 residues. CDR3 bases: TGCGCCAGCAGCCAAGATGGGACACCGTGGAATTCACCCCTCCACTTT. It translates to CASSQDGTPWNSPLHF.

In nucleotides, the CDR3 is TGCAGCGTGCCCGGGACTAGCGGGATCGAGCAGTACTTC. Amino acid sequence: CSVPGTSGIEQYF. The chain links TRBV29-1 to TRBJ2-7, with TRBD2 matching over 13 bases. Germline lookup yields CDR1 SQVTM and CDR2 ANQGSEA. J was trimmed by 6 bases and V by 6 bases; bases with no gene match: 5. The CDR3 sequence is 13 residues long.

This sequence joins TRBV12-5 and TRBJ2-1; 13 bases are a match to TRBD2. CDR1 and CDR2 (germline): LGHNT, FRNRAP. The J segment lost 5 bases and the V segment lost 5 bases, leaving 3 bases of the junction unmatched. The CDR3 extends over 15 amino acids. The DNA of the CDR3 is TGTGCTAGTGGTCTCGGACTAGCGGGGGACAATGAGCAGTTCTTC. Translating gives CASGLGLAGDNEQFF.

CDR3: CASSLRDNEQFF. Here the CDR3 DNA reads TGTGCCAGCAGTTTACGAGACAATGAGCAGTTCTTC. The V gene is TRBV28, the J gene TRBJ2-1; D remains unclear. The CDR3 covers 12 residues. V was clipped by 2 bases and J by 5 bases, with 4 bases between them. Germline CDR1 and CDR2: MDHEN and SYDVKM.

The chain combines TRBV2 with TRBJ1-2; TRBD1 matches 7 bases. The CDR3 sequence is 13 residues long. J was trimmed by 8 bases and V by 5 bases; bases with no gene match: 8. Germline-derived CDR1 and CDR2 are SNHLY and FYNNEI. CDR3 DNA sequence: TGTGCCAGCAGTTCGAGGGGGCTCGGGGGCTACACCTTC. Amino acid sequence: CASSSRGLGGYTF. The variable domain in full, with the rest retrieved from reference TRBV2 and TRBJ1-2, is EPEVTQTPSHQVTQMGQEVILRCVPISNHLYFYWYRQILGQKVEFLVSFYNNEISEKSEIFDDQFSVERPDGSNFTLKIRSTKLEDSAMYFCASSSRGLGGYTFGSGTRLTVV.

The chain combines TRBV10-3 with TRBJ2-3; 7 bases map to TRBD1. This CDR3 is 14 amino acids long. Trimming removed 9 bases from V and 1 base from J; junction bases left unmatched: 7. In germline, CDR1 is ENHRY, CDR2 SYGVKD. CDR3 bases: TGTGCCATATCAGGGGGTTCGGGCACAGATACGCAGTATTTT. It translates to CAISGGSGTDTQYF.

The chain couples TRBV27 to TRBJ2-2; possibly TRBD2 for D (5 bases). CDR3 size: 15 residues. The germline gives CDR1 MNHEY, CDR2 SMNVEV (reference sequence). Trimming took 5 bases from V and 1 from J, leaving 11 bases between them. CDR3 nucleotides: TGTGCCAGCAGTCTTCTGGGGAGGAACACCGGGGAGCTGTTTTTT. Protein: CASSLLGRNTGELFF.

The chain uses TRBV5-1 and TRBJ2-5, with D unclear. CDR1 and CDR2 (germline): SGHRS, YFSETQ. The V end was cut by 6 bases, the J end by 4 bases, with 13 bases between. The CDR3 contains 13 residues. The CDR3 sequence is CASTEQSGETQYF. The CDR3 DNA is TGCGCCAGCACAGAACAGTCAGGAGAGACCCAGTACTTC.

This rearrangement joins TRBV18 to TRBJ1-3, with D perhaps TRBD1 (6 bases). V dropped 2 bases and J dropped 1 base, with 12 bases sitting between them. The length of the CDR3 is 16 residues. Germline lookup yields CDR1 KGHSH and CDR2 LQKENI. The CDR3 region has the DNA TGTGCCAGCTCACCAGATCGTACAGGGTCTGGAAACACCATATATTTT. It specifies CASSPDRTGSGNTIYF.

The V gene is TRBV29-1, the J gene TRBJ2-5; no reliable D call. Judging by the DNA end, TRBJ2-7 fits better; the J call may be wrong. Germline loops: CDR1 SQVTM, CDR2 ANQGSEA. This CDR3 is 14 amino acids long. This chain's CDR3 is CSVENPEASYEQYF. The CDR3 DNA follows: TGCAGCGTTGAAAATCCCGAGGCTAGTTACGAGCAGTACTTC.

J is TRBJ2-3 and V is TRBV18; D possibly corresponds to TRBD1 (6 bases). This CDR3 has 15 amino acids. Between the trimmed V and J ends, which lost 3 bases and 1 base, there was a span of 11 bases. The germline V gene encodes CDR1 KGHSH and CDR2 LQKENI. DNA for the CDR3: TGTGCCAGCTCACCCCAGGGGATTCGCACAGATACGCAGTATTTT. Encoded protein: CASSPQGIRTDTQYF. Using reference TRBV18 and TRBJ2-3 for the parts outside the CDR3, the full variable domain is NAGVMQNPRHLVRRRGQEARLRCSPMKGHSHVYWYRQLPEEGLKFMVYLQKENIIDESGMPKERFSAEFPKEGPSILRIQQVVRGDSAAYFCASSPQGIRTDTQYFGPGTRLTVL.

This chain joins TRBV7-9 and TRBJ2-7; D is uncertain. In germline, CDR1 is SEHNR, CDR2 FQNEAQ (reference sequence). Trimming shortened V by 5 bases and J by 1 base, and 6 bases separated the two germline ends. This CDR3 is 12 amino acids long. Here the CDR3 reads CASSAQSYEQYF. In nucleotides, the CDR3 is TGTGCCAGCAGCGCCCAGTCCTACGAGCAGTACTTC.

The CDR3 nucleotides read TGTGCCAGCAGGAAGGGGCTAGCGGGGAATGAGCAGTTCTTC. This codes for CASRKGLAGNEQFF. The chain joins TRBV2 to TRBJ2-1; 9 positions match TRBD2. Trimming removed 6 bases from V and 7 bases from J; junction bases left unmatched: 7. Germline CDR1 reads SNHLY; CDR2 reads FYNNEI. The length of the CDR3 is 14 residues.